These T cell receptor beta chains were read from a single sample in a study of cytomegalovirus exposure and HLA in healthy donors. Measured with immunoSEQ multiplex PCR; TCRdb has only the in-frame clones, and not every one. Of roughly 150,000 clones listed, about 79% are singletons. The sequenced sample consisted of PBMCs. The receptor set was obtained from a male donor in good health and CMV-seronegative. Each CDR3 is given with its conserved first and last residue. Each record gives: D gene, V gene, J gene, clone size, CDR3 DNA, CDR3 protein. The D gene is left open where the match is weak. Expanded clones get a size class; other rows say once, few or many, or leave the size out.

>TRBD1|TRBV2|TRBJ1-6|once
TGTGCCAGCAGGGACAGGGACTCACCCCTCCACTTT
CASRDRDSPLHF
>-|TRBV7-3|TRBJ1-1|-
TGTGCCAGCAGCCGGGGTCCCATGAACACTGAAGCTTTCTTT
CASSRGPMNTEAFF
>TRBD1|TRBV7-9|TRBJ1-1|-
TGTTCCAGCAGCCTCCGGACAGGGGAGGACACTGAAGCTTTCTTT
CSSSLRTGEDTEAFF
>-|TRBV6-5|TRBJ1-1|-
TGTGCCAGCAGTTCCCTGTATTCCGAAGCTTTCTTT
CASSSLYSEAFF
>-|TRBV5-4|TRBJ2-1|few
TGTGCCAGCAGTCGCGCATTCCTCACCTACAATGAGCAGTTCTTC
CASSRAFLTYNEQFF
>TRBD1|TRBV7-9|TRBJ1-6|-
TGTGCCAGCAGCCCAAGACCGGGACAGAGTAATTCACCCCTCCACTTT
CASSPRPGQSNSPLHF
>-|TRBV14|TRBJ2-5|-
TGTGCCAGCAGCCCAGACAACCAAGAGACCCAGTACTTC
CASSPDNQETQYF
>TRBD1|TRBV7-2|TRBJ2-2|-
TGTGCCAGCAGCTTAGAAACAGGGGGCTTTCCAACCGGGGAGCTGTTTTTT
CASSLETGGFPTGELFF
>-|TRBV11-1|TRBJ2-1|-
TGTGCCAGCAGCTTCGACAGTTACAATGAGCAGTTCTTC
CASSFDSYNEQFF
>-|TRBV7-3|TRBJ2-2|-
TGTGCCAGCAGCTTAACGGGGCCTATCCCCGGGGAGCTGTTTTTT
CASSLTGPIPGELFF
>-|TRBV5-4|TRBJ2-6|-
TGTGCCAGCAGCTTGGGCGGTGGGGCCAACGTCCTGACTTTC
CASSLGGGANVLTF
>-|TRBV19|TRBJ1-3|-
TGTGCCAGTAGTATTGAGGGGGTCTCTGGAAACACCATATATTTT
CASSIEGVSGNTIYF
>TRBD1|TRBV29-1|TRBJ2-3|few
TGCAGCGTTGAAGATTGGACAGGAGCCTTGACAGATACGCAGTATTTT
CSVEDWTGALTDTQYF
>TRBD1|TRBV5-1|TRBJ1-4|-
TGCGCCAGCAGCTTAGGGACAGGGAATGAAAAACTGTTTTTT
CASSLGTGNEKLFF
>TRBD1|TRBV5-4|TRBJ1-1|-
TGTGCCAGCAGCTTCACAGGGGGTCGCGGCACTGAAGCTTTCTTT
CASSFTGGRGTEAFF
>-|TRBV30|TRBJ2-7|-
TGTGCCTGGAGTGTACGGGGTTCCAACGAGCAGTACTTC
CAWSVRGSNEQYF
>TRBD2|TRBV9|TRBJ2-7|once
TGTGCCAGCAGCGTAGAAGCGGGGGCTTCCTACGAGCAGTACTTC
CASSVEAGASYEQYF
>-|TRBV20-1|TRBJ1-1|-
TGCAGTGCTCAGCGGTGGGCTGAAGCTTTCTTT
CSAQRWAEAFF
>-|TRBV5-6|TRBJ2-3|-
TGTGCCAGCAGCTTGACTCCTGGGGCGGATACGCAGTATTTT
CASSLTPGADTQYF
>TRBD1|TRBV2|TRBJ1-2|-
TGTGCCAGCAACGGGGACAGAGAATATGGCTACACCTTC
CASNGDREYGYTF
>-|TRBV11-3|TRBJ2-3|-
TGTGCCAGCAGCTTAGGCCAGGGGACCACAGATACGCAGTATTTT
CASSLGQGTTDTQYF
>TRBD1|TRBV6-5|TRBJ1-1|-
TGTGCCAGCAGTTACTTAGGGGGCGGAAACACTGAAGCTTTCTTT
CASSYLGGGNTEAFF